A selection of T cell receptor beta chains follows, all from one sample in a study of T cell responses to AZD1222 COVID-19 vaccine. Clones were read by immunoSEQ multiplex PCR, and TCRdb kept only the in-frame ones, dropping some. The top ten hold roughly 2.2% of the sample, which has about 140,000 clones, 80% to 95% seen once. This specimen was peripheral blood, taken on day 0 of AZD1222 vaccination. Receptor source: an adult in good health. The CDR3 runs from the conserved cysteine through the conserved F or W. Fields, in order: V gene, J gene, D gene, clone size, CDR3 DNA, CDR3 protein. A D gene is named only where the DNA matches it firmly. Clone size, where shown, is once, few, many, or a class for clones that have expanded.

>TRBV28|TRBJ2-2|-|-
TGTGCCAGCAGTTTAGGGTGGACCGGGGAGCTGTTTTTT
CASSLGWTGELFF
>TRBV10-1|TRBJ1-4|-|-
TGCGCCAGCAGTGCCCAACCTCAGCCCCGTAATGAAAAACTGTTTTTT
CASSAQPQPRNEKLFF
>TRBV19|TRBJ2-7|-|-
TGTGCCAGTAGCCTGAGCCCCCGGACAGTTTCCTACGAGCAGTACTTC
CASSLSPRTVSYEQYF
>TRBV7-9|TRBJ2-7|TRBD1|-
TGTGCCAGCAGCCCAACAGGGGGCACCACCTACGAGCAGTACTTC
CASSPTGGTTYEQYF
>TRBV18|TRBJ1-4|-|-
TGTGCCAGCTCACCCGAGCAGACCCATACAACTAATGAAAAACTGTTTTTT
CASSPEQTHTTNEKLFF
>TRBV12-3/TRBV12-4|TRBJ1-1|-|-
TGTGCCAGCAGTTTTGGGGAAGCTTTCTTT
CASSFGEAFF
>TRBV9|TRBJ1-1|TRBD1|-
TGTGCCAGCAGCGTAGCAGGGGGGGTGAACACTGAAGCTTTCTTT
CASSVAGGVNTEAFF
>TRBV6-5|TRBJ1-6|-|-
TGTGCCAGCACCTACGGGACACAAAATTCACCCCTCCACTTT
CASTYGTQNSPLHF
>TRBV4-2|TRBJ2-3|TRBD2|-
TGTGCCAGCAGCCAAGATATGGGCGGGGGGGCCACAGATACGCAGTATTTT
CASSQDMGGGATDTQYF
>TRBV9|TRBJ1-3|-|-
TGTGCCAGCAGCGTAGCCCTGGGTCAGAACTCTGGAAACACCATATATTTT
CASSVALGQNSGNTIYF
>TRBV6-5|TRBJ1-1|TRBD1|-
TGTGCCAGCGGCCCCGTAGGACAGGGCGGTGAAGCTTTCTTT
CASGPVGQGGEAFF
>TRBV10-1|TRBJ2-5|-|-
TGCGCCAGCAGTGAGGCCAGGGGCCTGGTACAGACCCAGTACTTC
CASSEARGLVQTQYF
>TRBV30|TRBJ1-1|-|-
TGTGCCTGGGGGTGGACGGGGGCGACTGAAGCTTTCTTT
CAWGWTGATEAFF
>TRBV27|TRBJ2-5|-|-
TGTGCCAGCAGTTTATCGTACCAAGAGACCCAGTACTTC
CASSLSYQETQYF
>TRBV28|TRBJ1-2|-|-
TGTGCCAGCAGACCGGCAGGGGTTAACTATGGCTACACCTTC
CASRPAGVNYGYTF
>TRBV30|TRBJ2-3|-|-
TGTGCCTGGAGTGAGGGGCAGGGCAACACAGATACGCAGTATTTT
CAWSEGQGNTDTQYF
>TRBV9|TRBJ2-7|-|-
TGTGCCAGCAGCCCAAAGGGGGTGGACTACGAGCAGTACTTC
CASSPKGVDYEQYF
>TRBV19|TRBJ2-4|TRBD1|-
TGTGCCAGTATGAACTGGGACAGGGCTGGCCAAAACATTCAGTACTTC
CASMNWDRAGQNIQYF
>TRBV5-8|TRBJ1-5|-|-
TGTGCCAGCAGCTTGGCCGCGGGAGATCAGCCCCAGCATTTT
CASSLAAGDQPQHF
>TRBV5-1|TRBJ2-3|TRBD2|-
TGCGCCAGCAGCCCGCGACTAGCGGGAGACGCAGATACGCAGTATTTT
CASSPRLAGDADTQYF
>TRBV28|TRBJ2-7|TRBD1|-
TGTGCCAGCAGTTACCCCTCACAGGGGCGCTACGAGCAGTACTTC
CASSYPSQGRYEQYF
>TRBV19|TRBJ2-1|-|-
TGTGCCAGTAGTATAGATGGCAGGGCCCTCTACAATGAGCAGTTCTTC
CASSIDGRALYNEQFF
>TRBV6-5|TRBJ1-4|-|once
TGTGCCAGCAGCCCAACACTCGGCACGAATCCGTTTTTT
CASSPTLGTNPFF
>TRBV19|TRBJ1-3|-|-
TGTGCCAGTAGTATTTGGGGCCCAAACTCTGGAAACACCATATATTTT
CASSIWGPNSGNTIYF
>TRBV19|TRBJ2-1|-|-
TGTGCCAGTAGTCTCCCAGGCACCTACAATGAGCAGTTCTTC
CASSLPGTYNEQFF
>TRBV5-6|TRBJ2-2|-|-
TGTGCCAGCAGCGCCCGGGACGGAGGGGAGCTGTTTTTT
CASSARDGGELFF
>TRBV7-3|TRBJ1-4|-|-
TGTGCCAGCAGCTTGACCGGGACATCAAATGAAAAACTGTTTTTT
CASSLTGTSNEKLFF
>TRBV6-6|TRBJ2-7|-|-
TGTGCCAGCAGCGACAGCTACGAGCAGTACTTC
CASSDSYEQYF
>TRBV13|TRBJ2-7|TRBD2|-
TGTGCCAGCAGCTCTGGACTAGCGGGAGGCCAGTCCTACGAGCAGTACTTC
CASSSGLAGGQSYEQYF
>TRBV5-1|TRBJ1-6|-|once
TGCGCCAGCAGCTTGGTAGTCGGCGGTGATAATTCACCCCTCCACTTT
CASSLVVGGDNSPLHF
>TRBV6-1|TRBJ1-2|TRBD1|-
TGTGCCAGCAGTGCACTGGCTGGGGACAGGTCCTATGGCTACACCTTC
CASSALAGDRSYGYTF